This paragraph reports one TCR beta chain. This clonotype was counted between two and nine times. Its antigen specificity is not known. No much larger clone is present one base from it, and per-base qualities are unavailable. From cysteine to phenylalanine, the CDR3 is 14 amino acids long. The DNA shown is the 42-base CDR3, in frame from base 1. Trimming at the junction amounts to 0 bases on V and 9 bases on J, and the germline ends lie 12 bases apart. The germline V gene yields SGHNT for CDR1 and YENEEA for CDR2. This entry is derived from a study of response to subunit inactivated influenza vaccine (dated by TCRdb to 2017 to 2018). Regarding the research as a whole: The study used deep quantitative T cell receptor repertoire profiling to track responses to a trivalent subunit inactivated influenza vaccine. Beyond this particular receptor, the publication reports: It was suggested by the authors that each seasonal influenza vaccination may recruit only a limited number of new T cells.

Receptor libraries were prepared by RT-PCR. The sample was run on an Illumina HiSeq 2500. Through fastp at Q25 and MiXCR, TCRdb rebuilt clones from the public reads, retaining in-frame beta chains. Under each unique CDR3 protein, matching rows form one entry showing the most common genes and DNA. The sample contains about 530,000 distinct CDR3 sequences, 10% to 15% of them found a single time. The top ten clonotypes cover about 9.4% of the sample. The sample consisted of PBMCs from blood, taken on the day of vaccination. The rearrangement joined TRBV11-3 to TRBJ2-1; TRBD1 is possibly the D segment (5 matching bases). The receptor comes from a man aged 50 to 59 who received an inactivated influenza vaccine. Donor details come from another sample of the same person, matched by shared clones. The CDR3 region has the sequence CASSLDFRGGEQFF. The nucleotide sequence reads as follows: TGTGCCAGCAGCTTAGATTTTAGGGGTGGTGAGCAGTTCTTC.